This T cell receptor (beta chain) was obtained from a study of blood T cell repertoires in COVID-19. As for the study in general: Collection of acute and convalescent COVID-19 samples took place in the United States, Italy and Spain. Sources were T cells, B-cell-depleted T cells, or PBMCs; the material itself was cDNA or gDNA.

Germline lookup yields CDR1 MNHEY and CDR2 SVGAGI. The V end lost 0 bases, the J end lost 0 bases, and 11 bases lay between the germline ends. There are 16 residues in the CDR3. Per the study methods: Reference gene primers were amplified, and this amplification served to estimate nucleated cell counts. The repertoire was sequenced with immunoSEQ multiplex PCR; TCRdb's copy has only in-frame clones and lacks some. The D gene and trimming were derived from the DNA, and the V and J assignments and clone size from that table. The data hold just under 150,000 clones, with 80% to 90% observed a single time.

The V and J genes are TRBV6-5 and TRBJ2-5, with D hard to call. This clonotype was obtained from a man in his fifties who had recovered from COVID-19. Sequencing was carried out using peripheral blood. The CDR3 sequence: CASSYSFSPDQETQYF. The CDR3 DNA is TGTGCCAGCAGTTACTCTTTCTCCCCTGACCAAGAGACCCAGTACTTC.